These 21 T cell receptor beta chains originate from one sample sequenced in a study of CXCR3-negative and CXCR3-positive naive CD8 T cells. TRB cDNA libraries were made by UMI-labeled 5' RACE. TCRdb reprocessed the 5' RACE reads and keeps a single row for each CDR3 protein, giving no DNA. The table for this sample gives tens of thousands of distinct CDR3 sequences. The material sequenced was naive CXCR3- CD8+ T cells from blood. Documented subset: CD45RO-CCR7+CD27+CD95- naive CD8+ T cells lacking CXCR3 (TNR3-). These receptors were obtained from a human donor in good health. Some clones in this sample may be carry-over from other donors' samples.

J is TRBJ1-2 and V is TRBV28; the D call of TRBD1 rests on TCRdb alone, since no DNA is present to check it. Looked up from germline, CDR1 is MDHEN and CDR2 is SYDVKM. The CDR3 covers 13 residues. The CDR3 protein is CASRNRDDYGYTF.

V gene TRBV27 combines with J gene TRBJ1-5; the TRBD1 assignment by TCRdb is unverifiable without DNA. Germline CDR1 is MNHEY and CDR2 is SMNVEV (reference sequence). CDR3 size: 16 residues. The CDR3 loop is CASSPGAGDSNQPQHF.

This sequence joins TRBV7-2 and TRBJ2-5; TCRdb names TRBD1, which stays unverified in the absence of DNA. CDR3 length: 17 residues. The V gene's germline CDR1 is SGHTA and CDR2 FQGNSA. The CDR3 loop reads CASSLDSAGKTGATQYF. Full variable domain (remainder filled in from reference TRBV7-2 and TRBJ2-5): GAGVSQSPSNKVTEKGKDVELRCDPISGHTALYWYRQSLGQGLEFLIYFQGNSAPDKSGLPSDRFSAERTGGSVSTLTIQRTQQEDSAVYLCASSLDSAGKTGATQYFGPGTRLLVL.

The chain employs TRBV19 and TRBJ2-7; no DNA is available, so the TRBD1 call from TCRdb remains unchecked. Germline lookup yields CDR1 LNHDA and CDR2 SQIVND (reference sequence). The length of the CDR3 is 11 residues. The CDR3 sequence is CASTQGYEQYF.

The chain uses TRBV12-3 or TRBV12-4 and TRBJ2-7; TCRdb designates TRBD2, a call that cannot be tested without DNA. The length of the CDR3 is 16 residues. This CDR3 is CASSLLAGADSYEQYF.

Considering frequency, this clonotype is medium-sized. The chain joins TRBV4-3 to TRBJ2-2; the D gene TCRdb calls, TRBD1, cannot be checked with no DNA. The CDR3 extends over 15 amino acids. From germline, CDR1 is LGHNA and CDR2 YSLEER. The CDR3 spells CASSHVQGRTGELFF.

Frequency places this clonotype as medium-sized. V is TRBV4-3 and J is TRBJ2-1. Germline CDR1 reads LGHNA; CDR2 reads YSLEER. CDR3 length: 11 amino acids. The chain's CDR3 is CASSLSSEQFF.

This chain connects TRBV29-1 to TRBJ2-2; TCRdb designates TRBD1, a call that cannot be tested without DNA. This CDR3 spans 14 amino acids. CDR1 and CDR2 (germline): SQVTM, ANQGSEA. Here the CDR3 reads CSVERDTNTGELFF.

CDR3 sequence: CASSLETGYEQYF. The genes are TRBV11-2 and TRBJ2-7; as DNA is missing, the TRBD1 call by TCRdb cannot be tested. Per germline, CDR1 SGHAT and CDR2 FQNNGV. The CDR3 spans 13 residues.

V gene TRBV28 combines with J gene TRBJ2-7; as DNA is missing, the TRBD2 call by TCRdb cannot be tested. In germline, CDR1 is MDHEN, CDR2 SYDVKM. The CDR3 has 13 residues. The CDR3 reads CASISIAGGLKYF. The variable domain in full, with the rest retrieved from reference TRBV28 and TRBJ2-7, is DVKVTQSSRYLVKRTGEKVFLECVQDMDHENMFWYRQDPGLGLRLIYFSYDVKMKEKGDIPEGYSVSREKKERFSLILESASTNQTSMYLCASISIAGGLKYFGPGTRLTVT.

V gene TRBV29-1 combines with J gene TRBJ2-5; TCRdb reports TRBD2, a call that lacks DNA to check it against. Germline V gene sequence: CDR1 SQVTM, CDR2 ANQGSEA. This CDR3 contains 14 residues. The chain's CDR3 is CSAVLAGVEETQYF.

V usage is TRBV10-3 and J usage is TRBJ1-3; the TRBD1 assignment by TCRdb is unverifiable without DNA. The CDR3 is made up of 17 amino acids. Per germline, CDR1 ENHRY and CDR2 SYGVKD. CDR3 protein: CAISADRGLDSGNTIYF.

The chain recombines TRBV6-6 with TRBJ2-7. CDR3 length equals 12 residues. Looked up from germline, CDR1 is MNHNY and CDR2 is SVGAGI (reference sequence). The CDR3 loop is CASSYLANEQYF.

This chain joins TRBV7-8 and TRBJ2-2. CDR3 length: 11 amino acids. Germline V gene data show CDR1 as SGHVS and CDR2 as FQNEAQ. The CDR3 here is CASSSPGELFF.

The rearrangement links TRBV20-1 to TRBJ1-2. Germline CDR1 is DFQATT and CDR2 is SNEGSKA (reference sequence). The CDR3 has 17 amino acids. CDR3 residues: CSARDWSEQSPNYGYTF.

The CDR3 spells CASSPGGRLATDTQYF. The rearrangement joins TRBV7-2 to TRBJ2-3; the TRBD1 assignment by TCRdb is unverifiable without DNA. Germline CDR1 is SGHTA and CDR2 is FQGNSA. The CDR3 runs 16 residues.

The chain links TRBV7-9 to TRBJ2-3; TCRdb's D call, TRBD1, is unchecked because there is no DNA. CDR3 size: 16 residues. Germline loops: CDR1 SEHNR, CDR2 FQNEAQ (reference sequence). The CDR3 spells CASSLVGGVSTDTQYF.

The chain employs TRBV2 and TRBJ2-1; TCRdb calls TRBD2, which cannot be checked without DNA. The germline V gene has CDR1 SNHLY and CDR2 FYNNEI. CDR3 length: 18 amino acids. This CDR3 reads CASSEAGRRGNFLNEQFF.

Measured by frequency, this clonotype is medium-sized. CDR3: CSARWSGDEQFF. The V call is TRBV20-1, the J call TRBJ2-1; the TRBD1 assignment by TCRdb is unverifiable without DNA. Germline V lookup: CDR1 DFQATT, CDR2 SNEGSKA (reference sequence). The CDR3 spans 12 residues.

The chain joins TRBV7-9 to TRBJ1-5; the TRBD1 assignment by TCRdb is unverifiable without DNA. Per germline, CDR1 SEHNR and CDR2 FQNEAQ (reference sequence). The CDR3 runs 14 residues. The CDR3 here is CASSSKGGNQPQHF.

CDR3 residues: CASSFRQGGTGELFF. This chain joins TRBV7-2 and TRBJ2-2; TCRdb's assignment of TRBD1 cannot be checked, as there is no DNA. The CDR3 length is 15 residues. CDR1 SGHTA and CDR2 FQGNSA come from the germline V gene.